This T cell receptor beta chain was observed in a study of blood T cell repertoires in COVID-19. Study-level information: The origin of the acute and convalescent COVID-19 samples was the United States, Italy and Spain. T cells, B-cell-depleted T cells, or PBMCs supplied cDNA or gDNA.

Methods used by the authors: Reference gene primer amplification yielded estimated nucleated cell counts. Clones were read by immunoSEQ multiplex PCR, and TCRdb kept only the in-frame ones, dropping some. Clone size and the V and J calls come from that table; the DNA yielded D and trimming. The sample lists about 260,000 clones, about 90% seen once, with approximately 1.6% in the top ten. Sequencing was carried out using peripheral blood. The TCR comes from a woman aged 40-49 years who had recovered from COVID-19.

CDR3 sequence reads: CASSDTGTGGFTDTQYF. The CDR3 DNA reads as TGCGCCAGCAGTGATACCGGGACAGGAGGTTTCACAGATACGCAGTATTTT. V usage is TRBV10-1 and J usage is TRBJ2-3; 8 nucleotides line up with TRBD1. Per the germline V gene, CDR1 is WNHNN and CDR2 is SYGVQD (reference sequence). This CDR3 has 17 residues. J was trimmed by 2 bases and V by 3 bases; bases with no gene match: 10.